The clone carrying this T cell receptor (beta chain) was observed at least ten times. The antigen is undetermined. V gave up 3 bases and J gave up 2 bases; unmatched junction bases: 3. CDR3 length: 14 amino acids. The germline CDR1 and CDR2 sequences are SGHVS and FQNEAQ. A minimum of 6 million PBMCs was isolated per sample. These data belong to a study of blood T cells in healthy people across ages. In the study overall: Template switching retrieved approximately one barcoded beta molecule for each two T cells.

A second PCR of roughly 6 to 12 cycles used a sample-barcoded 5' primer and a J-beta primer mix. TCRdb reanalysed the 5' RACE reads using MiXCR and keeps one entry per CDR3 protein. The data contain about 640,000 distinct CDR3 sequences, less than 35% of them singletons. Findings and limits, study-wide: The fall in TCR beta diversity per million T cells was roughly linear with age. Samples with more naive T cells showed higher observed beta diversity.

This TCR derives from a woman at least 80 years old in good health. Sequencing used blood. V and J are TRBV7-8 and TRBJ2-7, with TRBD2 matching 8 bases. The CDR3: CASSLGLGAYEQYF. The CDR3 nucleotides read TGTGCCAGCAGCTTGGGACTAGGCGCCTACGAGCAGTACTTC.